The rows below give T cell receptor beta chains drawn from one sample of a study of CD8 T cells in Susac syndrome. TCRdb re-called the immunoSEQ multiplex PCR reads with MiXCR, one entry per CDR3 protein. The sample contains some 170,000 distinct CDR3 sequences, around 94% of which appear only once. Sample: CD4+ T cells from PBMCs. The origin of the receptors is a human donor with Susac syndrome. Both conserved end residues are part of each CDR3. A D gene is named only where the DNA matches it firmly. The listing skips clone size in some rows; elsewhere it reads once, few, many or a size class.

J,D,size,V,length,DNA,CDR3
TRBJ2-7,-,-,TRBV7-2,11,TGTGCCAGCAGCTTAGCCCAGGAGCAGTACTTC,CASSLAQEQYF
TRBJ2-5,TRBD2,-,TRBV20-1,17,TGCAGTGCTAGAGATGCCACCGTGGCTAGCGGGACGGAGACCCAGTACTTC,CSARDATVASGTETQYF
TRBJ1-1,-,-,TRBV30,13,TGTGCCTGGGGTAGGGGCTGGGGCACTGAAGCTTTCTTT,CAWGRGWGTEAFF
TRBJ1-2,-,-,TRBV28,12,TGTGCCAGCAGTTTGGGTTTCACCGGCTACACCTTC,CASSLGFTGYTF
TRBJ1-1,-,-,TRBV6-6,14,TGTGCCAGCAGTCGCACGGGGGTCGGCACTGAAGCTTTCTTT,CASSRTGVGTEAFF
TRBJ1-1,TRBD1,-,TRBV12-3/TRBV12-4,16,TGTGCCAGCAGTTCCCGGGGACAGGGGGCAAACACTGAAGCTTTCTTT,CASSSRGQGANTEAFF
TRBJ2-3,-,-,TRBV20-1,13,TGCAGTGCTAGAGACAGAATCACAGATACGCAGTATTTT,CSARDRITDTQYF
TRBJ1-2,-,-,TRBV28,13,TGTGCCAGTCGGGGCCACCCGGACTATGGCTACACCTTC,CASRGHPDYGYTF
TRBJ2-2,-,-,TRBV4-1,16,TGCGCCAGCAGCCAAGAGTTAGGGACAAACACCGGGGAGCTGTTTTTT,CASSQELGTNTGELFF
TRBJ2-1,TRBD2,-,TRBV6-5,17,TGTGCCAGCAGTTACTCGATCCTGAGGGAGGGCCTTAATGAGCAGTTCTTC,CASSYSILREGLNEQFF
TRBJ1-2,-,-,TRBV9,18,TGTGCCAGCAGCGTATCCGAGGATCAGGGCCCCGCTAACTATGGCTACACCTTC,CASSVSEDQGPANYGYTF
TRBJ1-2,-,-,TRBV16,15,TGTGCCAGCAGCCCATCCCGAGGGGCTAGGAATGGCTACACCTTC,CASSPSRGARNGYTF
TRBJ2-2,TRBD2,-,TRBV5-6,15,TGTGCCAGCAGCATAGCGGGAGGGTTTACCGGGGAGCTGTTTTTT,CASSIAGGFTGELFF
TRBJ2-3,TRBD2,-,TRBV20-1,17,TGCAGTGCTAGGGACGGGGTGGTAGCGGGAACCACAGATACGCAGTATTTT,CSARDGVVAGTTDTQYF
TRBJ1-2,-,-,TRBV7-9,10,TGTGCCAGCAGCCCCAGTGGAAACACCTTC,CASSPSGNTF
TRBJ2-6,-,-,TRBV9,14,TGTGCCAGCAGCGTATCTCCGGGGGCCAACGTCCTGACTTTC,CASSVSPGANVLTF
TRBJ1-1,-,once,TRBV19,14,TGTGCCAGTAGTCCCCCAAGGTCGAACACTGAAGCTTTCTTT,CASSPPRSNTEAFF
TRBJ1-1,TRBD1,-,TRBV27,13,TGTGCCAGCCGATTAGGGCAGGGGGCTGAAGCTTTCTTT,CASRLGQGAEAFF
TRBJ1-1,-,-,TRBV3-1,12,TGTGCCAGCAGCCAGGGGCTGGGTGTAGCTTTCTTT,CASSQGLGVAFF
TRBJ1-1,-,-,TRBV12-3/TRBV12-4,13,TGTGCCAGCAGGGTTCGGGAGAACACTGAAGCTTTCTTT,CASRVRENTEAFF
TRBJ2-7,-,-,TRBV19,11,TGTGCCAGTAGTATGGGGGCCGAGCAGTACTTC,CASSMGAEQYF
TRBJ1-1,-,-,TRBV11-1,14,TGTGCCAGCAAGCGGCACCCGATGAACACTGAAGCTTTCTTT,CASKRHPMNTEAFF
TRBJ1-3,-,few,TRBV5-1,14,TGCGCCAGCAGCTTGGGTTCCTCTGGAAACACCATATATTTT,CASSLGSSGNTIYF
TRBJ2-7,-,-,TRBV18,14,TGTGCCAGCTCACCACCGGCCAGTTACTACGAGCAGTACTTC,CASSPPASYYEQYF
TRBJ2-2,-,-,TRBV7-2,17,TGTGCCAGCAGCTTAACGGTTGGCAGGGCCAACACCGGGGAGCTGTTTTTT,CASSLTVGRANTGELFF
TRBJ2-7,-,-,TRBV28,13,TGTGCCAGCAGTTTAGTTTCCTCCTACGAGCAGTACTTC,CASSLVSSYEQYF
TRBJ1-1,-,-,TRBV7-9,14,TGTGCCAGCAGCTTAGGGGAGTTGGAGGCTGAAGCTTTCTTT,CASSLGELEAEAFF
TRBJ2-7,-,-,TRBV7-6,14,TGTGCCAGCAGCTTAGGCAGGGGTTTGGACGAGCAGTACTTC,CASSLGRGLDEQYF
TRBJ2-2,TRBD1,-,TRBV14,14,TGTGCCAGGTCCGGGACAGGGGTCACCGGGGAGCTGTTTTTT,CARSGTGVTGELFF
TRBJ1-2,TRBD1,-,TRBV20-1,13,TGCAGTGCTAGAGCCGGGACAGCCTATGGCTACACCTTC,CSARAGTAYGYTF
TRBJ2-2,-,-,TRBV30,11,TGTGCCTGGAGTGTAGGCGGGGAGCTGTTTTTT,CAWSVGGELFF
TRBJ1-4,-,once,TRBV11-2,13,TGTGCCAGCAGCTTAGACGATGGAGAAAAACTGTTTTTT,CASSLDDGEKLFF
TRBJ2-7,-,-,TRBV2,15,TGTGCCAGCAGTGAAGAGGAATTAACAACCTACGAGCAGTACTTC,CASSEEELTTYEQYF
TRBJ2-1,-,-,TRBV7-9,13,TGTGCCAGCAGCTTAGTGGGCGTGTATGAGCAGTTCTTC,CASSLVGVYEQFF
TRBJ2-1,TRBD2,-,TRBV30,13,TGTGCCTGGGGCGGGGGCTCCTACAATGAGCAGTTCTTC,CAWGGGSYNEQFF
TRBJ2-3,-,-,TRBV4-2,14,TGTGCCAGCAGCCTCGAGGAACCGGCGGATACGCAGTATTTT,CASSLEEPADTQYF
TRBJ2-4,-,-,TRBV3-1,14,TGTGCCAGCAGCCGAAAGGGAGCCAAAAACATTCAGTACTTC,CASSRKGAKNIQYF
TRBJ2-3,-,-,TRBV4-2,15,TGTGCCAGCAGCCAAGACCAGGGGGGCCCAGATACGCAGTATTTT,CASSQDQGGPDTQYF
TRBJ2-1,-,once,TRBV4-2,16,TGTGCCAGCAGGCGAATGGGAGGGGGGCGCTACAATGAGCAGTTCTTC,CASRRMGGGRYNEQFF
TRBJ1-5,TRBD1,-,TRBV28,15,TGTGCCAGCTGGGGGGACAGGGAGGGCAATCAGCCCCAGCATTTT,CASWGDREGNQPQHF
TRBJ1-2,-,-,TRBV2,13,TGTGCCAGCAGTCTGGAGACCACCCATGGCTACACCTTC,CASSLETTHGYTF
TRBJ1-2,-,-,TRBV20-1,16,TGCAGTGCTAGAGATCGTTTCAGATCAATAAACTATGGCTACACCTTC,CSARDRFRSINYGYTF
TRBJ2-5,TRBD2,-,TRBV2,13,TGTGCCAGCAGTGGAGGACTAGAGGAGACCCAGTACTTC,CASSGGLEETQYF
TRBJ2-1,TRBD2,-,TRBV18,15,TGTGCCAGCTCACAAATAGCGGGGGGGGACAATGAGCAGTTCTTC,CASSQIAGGDNEQFF
TRBJ2-7,TRBD2,-,TRBV11-2,15,TGTGCCAGCAGCCCTACGGTAGCGGGAGCTCGGGAGCAGTACTTC,CASSPTVAGAREQYF
TRBJ2-1,-,-,TRBV28,13,TGTGCCAGCAGCCCAAATCCAGGGAATGAGCAGTTCTTC,CASSPNPGNEQFF
TRBJ1-1,-,-,TRBV29-1,13,TGCAGCGTTCAGGGGCGTTTGAACACTGAAGCTTTCTTT,CSVQGRLNTEAFF
TRBJ2-3,-,-,TRBV5-6,16,TGTGCCAGCAGCTTTTCCCCCCAGGAATACACAGATACGCAGTATTTT,CASSFSPQEYTDTQYF
TRBJ1-5,TRBD1,-,TRBV28,13,TGTGCCAGTTCGACAGGGGTCCGGCAGCCCCAGCATTTT,CASSTGVRQPQHF
TRBJ2-5,-,-,TRBV19,13,TGTGCCAGTAGTAAGGACTGGCAAGAGACCCAGTACTTC,CASSKDWQETQYF
TRBJ1-5,TRBD1,-,TRBV20-1,15,TGCAGTGCCTTCTCGGGACAGTATAGCAATCAGCCCCAGCATTTT,CSAFSGQYSNQPQHF
TRBJ2-3,-,-,TRBV20-1,14,TGCAGTGCTCCCCCCAGGGGTAGCACAGATACGCAGTATTTT,CSAPPRGSTDTQYF
TRBJ1-5,TRBD1,-,TRBV6-2/TRBV6-3,17,TGTGCCAGCAGTTACTCTAATACAGGGGGCAACAATCAGCCCCAGCATTTT,CASSYSNTGGNNQPQHF
TRBJ1-1,-,-,TRBV3-1,14,TGTGCCAGCAGCCAAGAGGCAGGGCCCACTGAAGCTTTCTTT,CASSQEAGPTEAFF
TRBJ2-3,-,-,TRBV7-9,13,TGTGCCAGCAGCTTGGAACTCACAGATACGCAGTATTTT,CASSLELTDTQYF
TRBJ1-4,-,-,TRBV6-1,15,TGTGCCAGCAGTGAAGACAGGCCACGGAATGAAAAACTGTTTTTT,CASSEDRPRNEKLFF
TRBJ1-5,TRBD1,-,TRBV6-5,15,TGTGCCAGCAGGGGACAGGGGGGCCCCAATCAGCCCCAGCATTTT,CASRGQGGPNQPQHF
TRBJ2-7,-,-,TRBV24-1,18,TGTGCCACCAGTGATTCCGGTCGTAGGGAGGACATGACCTACGAGCAGTACTTC,CATSDSGRREDMTYEQYF
TRBJ2-7,TRBD1,-,TRBV7-9,14,TGTGCCAGCAGCCCCGACAGGGCAATCTACGAGCAGTACTTC,CASSPDRAIYEQYF
TRBJ1-6,-,-,TRBV7-9,19,TGTGCCAGCAGCTTAGGAACAGAGTGGACGGAGGGTTATACTTCACCCCTCCACTTT,CASSLGTEWTEGYTSPLHF